The T cell receptor (beta chain) under discussion was sequenced for a study of cytomegalovirus exposure and HLA in healthy donors. At the level of the study: Tens of millions of unique TCRs from HLA-typed donors were held in an early release of data.

This clone has just one count. What it binds is not known. Healthy bone marrow donors supplied every sample. Vbeta (60) and Jbeta (13) primers were used in the PCR. This table comes from immunoSEQ multiplex PCR, and its TCRdb copy is limited to in-frame clones, with some not included. The sample carries 140,000 or so clones, approximately 84% recorded once. General observations from the study: There were some public TCRs occurring in many donors, but most TCR sequences were rare.

This CDR3 region has 15 residues. The germline V gene has CDR1 SNHLY and CDR2 FYNNEI. Trimming took 5 bases from V and 3 from J, leaving 17 bases between them. The TCR sequence derives from a woman aged 60-75 years in good health and CMV-seropositive. The sequencing sample was made of PBMCs. This sequence joins TRBV2 and TRBJ2-7; perhaps TRBD1 as D (6 bases). CDR3 DNA: TGTGCCAGCAGTAGGAGGACAGCAAAAGGCTACGAGCAGTACTTC. This codes for CASSRRTAKGYEQYF. Full variable domain (rest looked up from reference TRBV2 and TRBJ2-7): EPEVTQTPSHQVTQMGQEVILRCVPISNHLYFYWYRQILGQKVEFLVSFYNNEISEKSEIFDDQFSVERPDGSNFTLKIRSTKLEDSAMYFCASSRRTAKGYEQYFGPGTRLTVT.